The rows below give T cell receptor beta chains drawn from one sample of a study of blood T cell repertoires in COVID-19. Generated by immunoSEQ multiplex PCR, the TCRdb table keeps only in-frame clones and is missing some. Among roughly 99,000 clones, 75% to 85% were seen once, and the ten largest hold 15% to 20%. Sequencing used peripheral blood. The origin of the receptors is an elderly woman with active or convalescent COVID-19. CDR3s include the opening cysteine and the closing phenylalanine or tryptophan. D genes are given only for firm matches. Clone size is shown for a subset of rows, as once, few, many or a class of expanded clone.

>.|.|TRBJ1-5|TRBV7-2
TGTGCCAGCAGCTTAGTCGGGGTCTCTCAGCCCCAGCATTTT
CASSLVGVSQPQHF
>.|.|TRBJ1-1|TRBV5-6
TGTGCCAGCAGCTTGGTTGGAGGGGTCACTGAAGCTTTCTTT
CASSLVGGVTEAFF
>.|TRBD1|TRBJ1-6|TRBV11-2
TGTGCCAGCAGACAGGGGGAGGTGTTCAATTCACCCCTCCACTTT
CASRQGEVFNSPLHF
>.|TRBD1|TRBJ2-3|TRBV5-1
TGCGCCAGCAGCTTGGGCAGGGGGCAATTCCGAGATACGCAGTATTTT
CASSLGRGQFRDTQYF
>.|.|TRBJ2-5|TRBV5-6
TGTGCCAGCAGCTTGTGGGCCACTCAAGAGACCCAGTACTTC
CASSLWATQETQYF
>.|.|TRBJ1-1|TRBV28
TGTGCCAGCAGTTTCCCTGGACCGGGAGGCACTGAAGCTTTCTTT
CASSFPGPGGTEAFF
>few|TRBD2|TRBJ2-7|TRBV28
TGTGCCAGCAGCTACCAGACTAGCGGGAGGGGGGAGCAGTACTTC
CASSYQTSGRGEQYF
>.|TRBD2|TRBJ2-1|TRBV28
TGTGCCAGCAGTTTAGGGGCTAGCGGGAGGGTTGTAAATGAGCAGTTCTTC
CASSLGASGRVVNEQFF
>once|TRBD1|TRBJ2-2|TRBV5-1
TGCGCCAGCAGCCGAGGGACAGGGGGCACCGGGGAGCTGTTTTTT
CASSRGTGGTGELFF
>.|.|TRBJ1-1|TRBV6-2/TRBV6-3
TGTGCCAGCAGTTACTCGAAGACACTTGGGCCGAACACTGAAGCTTTCTTT
CASSYSKTLGPNTEAFF
>.|TRBD2|TRBJ2-1|TRBV19
TGTGCCAGTAGTTCCCCAGCGGGAGGGCCAAGTGAGCAGTTCTTC
CASSSPAGGPSEQFF
>few|.|TRBJ1-2|TRBV28
TGTGCCAGCACTTTGGGGTGGAGGAACTATGGCTACACCTTC
CASTLGWRNYGYTF
>.|.|TRBJ1-5|TRBV14
TGTGCCAGCAGCCAGGCATTAAATCAGCCCCAGCATTTT
CASSQALNQPQHF
>.|TRBD2|TRBJ2-5|TRBV25-1
TGTGCCAGCAGTGAGGTTAGCGGGAGGGCCGAGGCAGAGACCCAGTACTTC
CASSEVSGRAEAETQYF
>once|.|TRBJ2-2|TRBV5-1
TGCGCCAGCAGCTTGGACAGGGTGTACACCGGGGAGCTGTTTTTT
CASSLDRVYTGELFF
>.|TRBD1|TRBJ1-2|TRBV29-1
TGCAGCGTCGCCGAACCCGGGACAGGGGATGCTGGCTACACCTTC
CSVAEPGTGDAGYTF
>.|TRBD1|TRBJ1-4|TRBV28
TGTGCCAGCAGTTTTGGTACGACAGGGATCGATGAAAAACTGTTTTTT
CASSFGTTGIDEKLFF
>.|.|TRBJ2-7|TRBV2
TGTGCCAGCATCTCGGTGGAGGTGGGCGAGCAGTACTTC
CASISVEVGEQYF
>.|.|TRBJ2-3|TRBV14
TGTGCCAGCAGCCAGTCACTGGGGGGACTCAGCACAGATACGCAGTATTTT
CASSQSLGGLSTDTQYF
>.|TRBD1|TRBJ2-2|TRBV24-1
TGTGCCACCAGTGACCCCGGGACAGGGGGGTCCGGGGAGCTGTTTTTT
CATSDPGTGGSGELFF
>.|.|TRBJ1-3|TRBV19
TGTGCCAGTAGTATGAGTGCCATCTCTGGAAACACCATATATTTT
CASSMSAISGNTIYF
>few|.|TRBJ1-1|TRBV4-1
TGCGCCAGCAGCCAGGTCGACGTCGGACAGTATACTGAAGCTTTCTTT
CASSQVDVGQYTEAFF
>once|.|TRBJ1-5|TRBV5-1
TGCGCCAGCAGCTTGGCCCACGGAACAGGGCCCCAGCATTTT
CASSLAHGTGPQHF
>.|.|TRBJ2-3|TRBV9
TGTGCCAGCAGCGTAGGGAGACCCGGGCTCCTAGCCACAGATACGCAGTATTTT
CASSVGRPGLLATDTQYF
>.|.|TRBJ2-6|TRBV4-3
TGCGCCAGCAGCCCTAGTGGTAGGTTCTCTGGGGCCAACGTCCTGACTTTC
CASSPSGRFSGANVLTF
>.|TRBD2|TRBJ2-7|TRBV5-1
TGCGCCAGCAGCTTGGTGGCGACTAGCGGCCCTTCCAACGAGCAGTACTTC
CASSLVATSGPSNEQYF
>.|TRBD1|TRBJ2-2|TRBV29-1
TGCAGCGTTGCCTACCGGGACAGGGCGAACACCGGGGAGCTGTTTTTT
CSVAYRDRANTGELFF
>.|TRBD2|TRBJ2-3|TRBV7-9
TGTGCCAGCAGCTTGACCCCCGGACTAGCGGGTAGCACAGATACGCAGTATTTT
CASSLTPGLAGSTDTQYF
>.|.|TRBJ1-6|TRBV2
TGTGCCAGCAGTGAACAGGTCCGGACACCCCTCCACTTT
CASSEQVRTPLHF
>.|.|TRBJ2-7|TRBV9
TGTGCCAGCAGCGTCCGAGCGGGTGCACCCTACGAGCAGTACTTC
CASSVRAGAPYEQYF
>.|TRBD2|TRBJ2-1|TRBV19
TGTGCCAGTAGTACCCCCACTAGCGGGAGGAGGAATGAGCAGTTCTTC
CASSTPTSGRRNEQFF
>few|.|TRBJ2-1|TRBV7-9
TGTGCCAGCAGCTTATGGGACACCGGCTCCTACAATGAGCAGTTCTTC
CASSLWDTGSYNEQFF
>.|.|TRBJ2-2|TRBV19
TGTGCCAGTAGCCCAGGGCTCGCGAACACCGGGGAGCTGTTTTTT
CASSPGLANTGELFF